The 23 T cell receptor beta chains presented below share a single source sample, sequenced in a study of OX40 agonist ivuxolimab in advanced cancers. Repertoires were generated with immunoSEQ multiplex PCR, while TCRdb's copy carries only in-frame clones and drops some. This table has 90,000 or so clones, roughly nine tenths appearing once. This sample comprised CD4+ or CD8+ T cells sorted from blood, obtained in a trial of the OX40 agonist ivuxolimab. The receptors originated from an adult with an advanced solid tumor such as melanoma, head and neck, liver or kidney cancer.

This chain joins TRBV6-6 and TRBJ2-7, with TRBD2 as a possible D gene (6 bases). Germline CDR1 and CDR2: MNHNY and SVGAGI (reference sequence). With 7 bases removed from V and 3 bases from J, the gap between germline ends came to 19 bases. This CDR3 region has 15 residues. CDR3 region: CASKQPTSHDYEQYF. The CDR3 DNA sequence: TGTGCCAGCAAACAGCCGACTAGTCACGACTACGAGCAGTACTTC.

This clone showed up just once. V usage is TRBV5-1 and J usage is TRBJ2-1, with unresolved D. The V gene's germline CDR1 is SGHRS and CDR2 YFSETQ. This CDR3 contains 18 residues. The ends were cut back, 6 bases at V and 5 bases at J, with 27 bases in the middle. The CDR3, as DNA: TGCGCCAGCAACTTCGGGTCGCTCGGTGGTCTGATTGACAATGAGCAGTTCTTC. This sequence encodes CASNFGSLGGLIDNEQFF. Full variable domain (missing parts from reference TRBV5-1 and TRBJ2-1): KAGVTQTPRYLIKTRGQQVTLSCSPISGHRSVSWYQQTPGQGLQFLFEYFSETQRNKGNFPGRFSGRQFSNSRSEMNVSTLELGDSALYLCASNFGSLGGLIDNEQFFGPGTRLTVL.

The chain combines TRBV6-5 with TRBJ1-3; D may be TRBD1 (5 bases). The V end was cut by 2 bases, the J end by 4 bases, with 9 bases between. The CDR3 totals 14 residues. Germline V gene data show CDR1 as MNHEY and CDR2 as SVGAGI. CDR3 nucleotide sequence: TGTGCCAGCAGTTACGGGGGTTTGGGAAACACCATATATTTT. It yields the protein CASSYGGLGNTIYF.

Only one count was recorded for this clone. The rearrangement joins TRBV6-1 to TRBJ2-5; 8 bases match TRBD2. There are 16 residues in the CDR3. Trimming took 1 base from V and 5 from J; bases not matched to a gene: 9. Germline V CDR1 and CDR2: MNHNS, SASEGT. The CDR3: CASSEVGGRFRETQYF. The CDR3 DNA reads TGTGCCAGCAGTGAAGTGGGCGGGAGGTTTAGGGAGACCCAGTACTTC.

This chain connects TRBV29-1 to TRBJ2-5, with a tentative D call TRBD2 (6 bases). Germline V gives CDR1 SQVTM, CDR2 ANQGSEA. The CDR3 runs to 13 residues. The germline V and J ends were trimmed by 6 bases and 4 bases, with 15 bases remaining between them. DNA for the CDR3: TGCAGCGTCAGACCGGGACTGATAGAGACCCAGTACTTC. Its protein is CSVRPGLIETQYF.

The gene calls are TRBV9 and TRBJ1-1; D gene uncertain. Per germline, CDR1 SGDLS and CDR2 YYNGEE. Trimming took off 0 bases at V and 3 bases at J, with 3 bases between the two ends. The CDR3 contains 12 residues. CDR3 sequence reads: CASSVADTEAFF. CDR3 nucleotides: TGTGCCAGCAGCGTAGCCGACACTGAAGCTTTCTTT.

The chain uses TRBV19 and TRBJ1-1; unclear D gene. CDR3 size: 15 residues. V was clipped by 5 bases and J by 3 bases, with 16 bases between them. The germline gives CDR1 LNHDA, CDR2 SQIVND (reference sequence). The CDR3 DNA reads TGTGCCAGTAGTGTAATGTCCTCCGCTGACACTGAAGCTTTCTTT. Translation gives CASSVMSSADTEAFF.

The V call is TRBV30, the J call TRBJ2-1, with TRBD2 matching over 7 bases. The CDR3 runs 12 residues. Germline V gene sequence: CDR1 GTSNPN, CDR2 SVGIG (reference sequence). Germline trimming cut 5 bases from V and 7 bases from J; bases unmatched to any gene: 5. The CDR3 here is CAWWGGRNEQFF. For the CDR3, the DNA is TGTGCCTGGTGGGGGGGGAGGAATGAGCAGTTCTTC.

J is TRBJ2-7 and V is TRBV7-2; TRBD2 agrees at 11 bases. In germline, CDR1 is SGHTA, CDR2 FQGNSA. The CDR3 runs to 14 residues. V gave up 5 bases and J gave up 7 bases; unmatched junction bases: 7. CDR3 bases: TGTGCCAGCAGCCTACTAGCGGGAGTAAGTGAGCAGTACTTC. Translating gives CASSLLAGVSEQYF.

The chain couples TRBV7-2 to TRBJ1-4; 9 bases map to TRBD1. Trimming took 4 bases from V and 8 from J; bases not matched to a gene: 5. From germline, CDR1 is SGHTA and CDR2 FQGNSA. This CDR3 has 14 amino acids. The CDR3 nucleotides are TGTGCCAGCAGCTCAGGACAGGGGAGGGAAAAACTGTTTTTT. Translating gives CASSSGQGREKLFF. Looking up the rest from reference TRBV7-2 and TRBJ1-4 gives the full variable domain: GAGVSQSPSNKVTEKGKDVELRCDPISGHTALYWYRQSLGQGLEFLIYFQGNSAPDKSGLPSDRFSAERTGGSVSTLTIQRTQQEDSAVYLCASSSGQGREKLFFGSGTQLSVL.

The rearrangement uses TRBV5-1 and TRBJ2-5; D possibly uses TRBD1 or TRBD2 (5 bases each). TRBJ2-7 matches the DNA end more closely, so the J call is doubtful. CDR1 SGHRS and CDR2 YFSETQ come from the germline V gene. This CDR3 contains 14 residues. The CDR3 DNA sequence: TGCGCCAGCAGCTCCGAGAGGGGATTACACGAGCAGTACTTC. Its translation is CASSSERGLHEQYF.

CDR3 sequence (DNA): TGTGCCATCAGCGCCGGGACAGGGGGCCGCTATGGCTACACCTTC. Protein sequence: CAISAGTGGRYGYTF. The chain links TRBV10-3 to TRBJ1-2; 12 bases are shared with TRBD1. CDR1 is ENHRY and CDR2 is SYGVKD in the germline V gene. This CDR3 is 15 amino acids long. The J segment lost 4 bases and the V segment lost 6 bases, leaving 6 bases of the junction unmatched.

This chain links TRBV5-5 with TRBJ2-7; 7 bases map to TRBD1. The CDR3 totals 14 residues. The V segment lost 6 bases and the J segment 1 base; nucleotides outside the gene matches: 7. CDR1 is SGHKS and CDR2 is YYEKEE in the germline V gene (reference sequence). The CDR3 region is CASNSGTDSYEQYF. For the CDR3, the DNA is TGTGCCAGCAACTCCGGGACAGATTCCTACGAGCAGTACTTC. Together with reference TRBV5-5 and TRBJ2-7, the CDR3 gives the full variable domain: DAGVTQSPTHLIKTRGQQVTLRCSPISGHKSVSWYQQVLGQGPQFIFQYYEKEERGRGNFPDRFSARQFPNYSSELNVNALLLGDSALYLCASNSGTDSYEQYFGPGTRLTVT.

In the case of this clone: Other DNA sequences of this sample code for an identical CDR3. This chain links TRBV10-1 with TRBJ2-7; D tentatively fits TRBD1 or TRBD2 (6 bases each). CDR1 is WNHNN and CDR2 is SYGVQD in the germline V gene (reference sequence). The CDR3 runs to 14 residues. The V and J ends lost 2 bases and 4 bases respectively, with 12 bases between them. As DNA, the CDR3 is TGCGCCAGCAGTGAGGGGGGGCGCGGGTACGAGCAGTACTTC. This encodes CASSEGGRGYEQYF.

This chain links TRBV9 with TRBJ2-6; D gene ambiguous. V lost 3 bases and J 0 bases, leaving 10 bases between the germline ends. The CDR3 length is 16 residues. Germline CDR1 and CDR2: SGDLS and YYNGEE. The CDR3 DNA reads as TGTGCCAGCAGCGGAAAAATTGGCTCTGGGGCCAACGTCCTGACTTTC. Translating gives CASSGKIGSGANVLTF. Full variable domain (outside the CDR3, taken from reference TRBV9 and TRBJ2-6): DSGVTQTPKHLITATGQRVTLRCSPRSGDLSVYWYQQSLDQGLQFLIQYYNGEERAKGNILERFSAQQFPDLHSELNLSSLELGDSALYFCASSGKIGSGANVLTFGAGSRLTVL.

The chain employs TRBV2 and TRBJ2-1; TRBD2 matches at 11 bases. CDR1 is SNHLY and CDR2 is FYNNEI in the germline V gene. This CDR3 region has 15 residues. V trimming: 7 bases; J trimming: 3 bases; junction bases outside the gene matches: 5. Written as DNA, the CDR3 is TGTGCCAGCAAGAGGGGACTAGCGGACTACAATGAGCAGTTCTTC. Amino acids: CASKRGLADYNEQFF.

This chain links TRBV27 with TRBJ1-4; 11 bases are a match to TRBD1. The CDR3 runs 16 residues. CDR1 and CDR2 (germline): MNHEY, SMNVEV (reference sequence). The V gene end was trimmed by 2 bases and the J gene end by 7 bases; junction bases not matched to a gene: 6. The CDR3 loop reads CASSLIGGTGGEKLFF. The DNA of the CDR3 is TGTGCCAGCAGTTTAATAGGTGGGACAGGGGGTGAAAAACTGTTTTTT. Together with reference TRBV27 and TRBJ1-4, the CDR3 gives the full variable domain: EAQVTQNPRYLITVTGKKLTVTCSQNMNHEYMSWYRQDPGLGLRQIYYSMNVEVTDKGDVPEGYKVSRKEKRNFPLILESPSPNQTSLYFCASSLIGGTGGEKLFFGSGTQLSVL.

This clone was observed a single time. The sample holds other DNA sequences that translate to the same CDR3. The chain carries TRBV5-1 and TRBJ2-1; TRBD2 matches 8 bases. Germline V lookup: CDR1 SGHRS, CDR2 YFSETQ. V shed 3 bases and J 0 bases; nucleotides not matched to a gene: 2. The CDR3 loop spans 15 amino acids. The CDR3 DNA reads TGCGCCAGCAGCTCAACTAGCGGCTCCTACAATGAGCAGTTCTTC. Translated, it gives CASSSTSGSYNEQFF.

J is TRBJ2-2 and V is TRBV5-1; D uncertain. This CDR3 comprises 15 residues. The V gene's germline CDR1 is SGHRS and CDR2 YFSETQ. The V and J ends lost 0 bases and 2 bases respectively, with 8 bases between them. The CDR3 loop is CASSLGRLNTGELFF. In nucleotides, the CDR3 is TGCGCCAGCAGCTTGGGACGGCTAAACACCGGGGAGCTGTTTTTT.

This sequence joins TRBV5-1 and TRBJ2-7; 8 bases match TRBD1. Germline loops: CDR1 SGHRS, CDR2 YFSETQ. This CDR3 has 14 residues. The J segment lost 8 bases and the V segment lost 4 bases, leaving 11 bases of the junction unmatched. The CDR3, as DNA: TGCGCCAGCAGCCTATCTATTACAGGGGGTAAGCAGTACTTC. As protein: CASSLSITGGKQYF.

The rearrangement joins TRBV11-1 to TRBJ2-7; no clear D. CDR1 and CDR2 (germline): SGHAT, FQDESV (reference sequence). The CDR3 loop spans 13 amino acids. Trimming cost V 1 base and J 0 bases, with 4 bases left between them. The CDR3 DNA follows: TGTGCCAGCAGCTTAGTAAGCTCCTACGAGCAGTACTTC. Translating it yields CASSLVSSYEQYF.

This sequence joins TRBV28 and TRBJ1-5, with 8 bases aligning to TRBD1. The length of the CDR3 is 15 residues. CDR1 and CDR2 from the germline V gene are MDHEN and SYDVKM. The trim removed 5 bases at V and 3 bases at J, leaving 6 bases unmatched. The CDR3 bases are TGTGCCAGCAGTCAAGGGGGACAGGACAATCAGCCCCAGCATTTT. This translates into CASSQGGQDNQPQHF.

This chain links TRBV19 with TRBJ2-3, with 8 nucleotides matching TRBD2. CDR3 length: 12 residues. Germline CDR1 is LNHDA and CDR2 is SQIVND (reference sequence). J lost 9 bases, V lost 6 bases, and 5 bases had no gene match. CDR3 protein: CASSNPGGTQYF. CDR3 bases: TGTGCCAGTAGCAATCCGGGAGGGACGCAGTATTTT.